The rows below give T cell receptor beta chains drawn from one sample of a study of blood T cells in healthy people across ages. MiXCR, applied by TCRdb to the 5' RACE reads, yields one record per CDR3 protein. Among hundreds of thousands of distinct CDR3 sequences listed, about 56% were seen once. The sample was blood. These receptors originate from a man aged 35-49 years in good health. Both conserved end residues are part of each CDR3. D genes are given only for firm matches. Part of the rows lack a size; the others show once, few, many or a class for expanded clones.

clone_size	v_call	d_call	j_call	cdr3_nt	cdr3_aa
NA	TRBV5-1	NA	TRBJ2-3	TGCGCCAGCAGCTTGGGTACGTCCACAGATACGCGGTATTTT	CASSLGTSTDTRYF
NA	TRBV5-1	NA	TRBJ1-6	TGCGCCAGCAGCTACGCTGAGGGGGGAAGTAATTCACCCCTCCACTTT	CASSYAEGGSNSPLHF
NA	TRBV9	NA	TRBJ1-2	TGTGCCAGCAGCCCCCCCCGGACCCAAGGCTACACCTTC	CASSPPRTQGYTF
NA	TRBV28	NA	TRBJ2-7	TGTGCCAGCAGTCCCTCAGGTGCAGGTTACTACGAGCAGTACTTC	CASSPSGAGYYEQYF
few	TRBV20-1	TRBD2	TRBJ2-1	TGCAGTGCTAGAGACCCCGGGACTAGCGGATCCAATGAGCAGTTCTTC	CSARDPGTSGSNEQFF
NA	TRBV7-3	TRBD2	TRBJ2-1	TGTGCCAGCAGCTTTATGACTAGCGGGAGAGGTGAGCAGTTCTTC	CASSFMTSGRGEQFF
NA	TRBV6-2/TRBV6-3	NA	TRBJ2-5	TGTGCCAGCACAAACGGGGGAGACAATGAGCAGTACTTC	CASTNGGDNEQYF
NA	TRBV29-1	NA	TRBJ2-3	TGCAGCGTTGAACTGGGTCACACAGATACGCAGTATTTT	CSVELGHTDTQYF
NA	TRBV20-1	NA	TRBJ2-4	TGCAGTGCTAGAAACAGGGAAAACATTCAGTACTTC	CSARNRENIQYF
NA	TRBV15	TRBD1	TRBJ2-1	TGTGCCACCAGCCAATTTGGACAGGGTTGGTACAATGAGCAGTTCTTC	CATSQFGQGWYNEQFF
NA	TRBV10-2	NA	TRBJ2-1	TGCGCCAGCAGCTCGGCGAGCACTGAGCAGTTCTTC	CASSSASTEQFF
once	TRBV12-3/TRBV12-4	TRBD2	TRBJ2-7	TGTGCCAGCAGTGGGACGAGCGGGAGATTTATCCACGAGCAGTACTTC	CASSGTSGRFIHEQYF
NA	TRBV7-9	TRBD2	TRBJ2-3	TGTGCCAGCAGCTTGGGGCGTATACTAGCGGGAGAGGGGGATACGCAGTATTTT	CASSLGRILAGEGDTQYF
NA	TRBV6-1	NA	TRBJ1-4	TGTGCCAGCAGTGAAGGCCGAAGGGGGAAACTGTTTTTT	CASSEGRRGKLFF
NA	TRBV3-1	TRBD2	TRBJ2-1	TGTGCCAGCGGAGAACTAGCGGGAGGGAGGAATGAGCAGTTCTTC	CASGELAGGRNEQFF
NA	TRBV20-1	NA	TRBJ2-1	TGCAGTGCCCCATGGGAGTACACCAATGAGCAGTTCTTC	CSAPWEYTNEQFF
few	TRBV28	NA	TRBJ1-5	TGTGCCAGTTCCGAGCGAAGTCAGCCCCAGCATTTT	CASSERSQPQHF
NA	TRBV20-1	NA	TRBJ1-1	TGCAGTGCTGTCACTTTGAACACTGAAGCTTTCTTT	CSAVTLNTEAFF
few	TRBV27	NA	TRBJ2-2	TGTGCCAGCCGGACTACCACGACAAACACCGGGGAGCTGTTTTTT	CASRTTTTNTGELFF
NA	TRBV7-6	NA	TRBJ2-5	TGTGCCAGCAGCTCCCGGCTTAGGAGGGCCGGGGAGACCCAGTACTTC	CASSSRLRRAGETQYF
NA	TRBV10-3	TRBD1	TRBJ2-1	TGTGCCATCTCGCCGACAGGGGCTCCCCTTTACAATGAGCAGTTCTTC	CAISPTGAPLYNEQFF
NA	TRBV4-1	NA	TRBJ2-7	TGCGCCAGCAGCCAAGATCGGGGGAACAGGGTGTGGGAGCAGTACTTC	CASSQDRGNRVWEQYF
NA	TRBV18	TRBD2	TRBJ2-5	TGTGCCAGCTCACCACCGAGAGGGGGAGCGGGACTAGCGGAGAGGTACCAAGAGACCCAGTACTTC	CASSPPRGGAGLAERYQETQYF
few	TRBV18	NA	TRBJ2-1	TGTGCCAGCTCAGCGGCGGACGGGTACAATGAGCAGTTCTTC	CASSAADGYNEQFF
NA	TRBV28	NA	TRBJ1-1	TGTGCCAGCAGTGGTCCCCGAGAAGCTTTCTTT	CASSGPREAFF
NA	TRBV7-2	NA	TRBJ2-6	TGTGCCAGCAGCTTCTGGCTGGGCTCTGGGGCCAACGTCCTGACTTTC	CASSFWLGSGANVLTF
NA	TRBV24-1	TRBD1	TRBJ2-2	TGTGCCACCAGTGAGCAGGGGGCGACCACCGGGGAGCTGTTTTTT	CATSEQGATTGELFF
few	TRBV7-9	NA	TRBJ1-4	TGTGCCAGCAGCTTAGCGATTAGACGGGAGGAGGAAAAACTGTTTTTT	CASSLAIRREEEKLFF
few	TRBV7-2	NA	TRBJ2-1	TGTGCCAGCAGCTCACGGACCGGGGGAGACAATGAGCAGTTCTTC	CASSSRTGGDNEQFF
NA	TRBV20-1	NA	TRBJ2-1	TGCAGTGCCCTATATGATAACAGTGAGCAGTTCTTC	CSALYDNSEQFF
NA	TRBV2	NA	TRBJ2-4	TGTGCCGGCAGTGAACGACAGGCAGCCAAAAACATTCAGTACTTC	CAGSERQAAKNIQYF
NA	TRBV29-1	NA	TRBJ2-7	TGCAGCGTCCAGAACCCGAGGGGTTCCTACGAGCAGTACTTC	CSVQNPRGSYEQYF
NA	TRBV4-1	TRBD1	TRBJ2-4	TGCGCCAGCAGCCAAGTTGGGACAGGGGCGACCAAAAACATTCAGTACTTC	CASSQVGTGATKNIQYF
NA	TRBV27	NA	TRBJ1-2	TGTGCCAGCAGTCACGGGGCTCGGAGGGACTATGGCTACACCTTC	CASSHGARRDYGYTF
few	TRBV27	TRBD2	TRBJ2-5	TGTGCCAGCAGTTTATATCGGACGGGAGGGCCGAAGACCCAGTACTTC	CASSLYRTGGPKTQYF
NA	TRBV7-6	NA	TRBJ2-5	TGTGCCAGCAGCCGGAGCAACTCCGGGGGTTTCGGAGAGACCCAGTACTTC	CASSRSNSGGFGETQYF
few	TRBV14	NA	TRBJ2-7	TGTGCCAGCAGCCAAGAGGCGGGATACGAGCAGTACTTC	CASSQEAGYEQYF
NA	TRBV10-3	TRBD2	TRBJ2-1	TGTGCCATCAGTGAGGGGACTAGTCCCCAGTTCTTC	CAISEGTSPQFF
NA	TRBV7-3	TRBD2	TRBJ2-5	TGTGCCAGCAGCTCGGCAAGAGGGATAGCGGGAGGCGGAGAGACCCAGTACTTC	CASSSARGIAGGGETQYF
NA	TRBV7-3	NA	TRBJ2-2	TGTGCCAGCAGCGCCAACTTAGGACTCACCGGGGAGCTGTTTTTT	CASSANLGLTGELFF
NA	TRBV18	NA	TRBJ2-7	TGTGCCAGCTCACGACAGGCGACCTACGAGCAGTACTTC	CASSRQATYEQYF
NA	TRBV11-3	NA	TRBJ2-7	TGTGCCAGCAGCTTAAAGACTTCTACCACCTACGAGCAGTACTTC	CASSLKTSTTYEQYF
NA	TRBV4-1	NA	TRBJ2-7	TGCGCCAGCAGCCAAGAGGCCTTGGCGGAGAGCTCCTACGAGCAGTACTTC	CASSQEALAESSYEQYF
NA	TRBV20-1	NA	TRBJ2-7	TGCAGTGCTAGGAACCGGGGGGACAGTTCCTACGAGCAGTACTTC	CSARNRGDSSYEQYF